A selection of T cell receptor beta chains follows, all from one sample in a study of cytomegalovirus exposure and HLA in healthy donors. This table comes from immunoSEQ multiplex PCR, and its TCRdb copy is limited to in-frame clones, with some not included. The table has 150,000 to 180,000 clones, approximately 82% seen once. Sequenced input: PBMCs. These receptors came from a woman aged 45-59 years in good health and CMV-seropositive. Both conserved end residues are part of each CDR3.

>TRBJ1-2|TRBV15
CATRSLGTANYGYTF
>TRBJ2-7|TRBV5-1
CASSLMAVSEQYF
>TRBJ1-2|TRBV20-1
CSAREGGTYTF
>TRBJ1-2|TRBV5-1
CASRPTGNLWGYTF
>TRBJ1-2|TRBV9
CASSPRTDANYGYTF
>TRBJ2-1|TRBV7-9
CASSLGAGGYYNEQFF
>TRBJ2-3|TRBV29-1
CSVMGGLSTDTQYF
>TRBJ2-7|TRBV30
CAWSVTGGNEQYF
>TRBJ2-7|TRBV5-1
CASSGGATRDMVGGEQYF
>TRBJ1-6|TRBV6-1
CASSELPRDRGRNSPLHF
>TRBJ2-3|TRBV5-4
CASSRIESVTDTQYF
>TRBJ2-7|TRBV5-6
CASSLGAGNSYEQYF
>TRBJ1-4|TRBV19
CASSIRYRMNEKLFF
>TRBJ2-7|TRBV27
CASSPTGYEQYF
>TRBJ1-6|TRBV5-1
CASSWTGNYNSPLHF
>TRBJ2-3|TRBV15
CATCSGRRGTDTQYF
>TRBJ2-2|TRBV4-3
CASSPGGSGTGELFF
>TRBJ2-3|TRBV11-1
CASSPGVSDTQYF
>TRBJ2-3|TRBV7-3
CASSSNSGGTQYF
>TRBJ1-2|TRBV7-9
CASSLTTNYGYTF
>TRBJ1-1|TRBV6-1
CASSNDRVMNTEAFF
>TRBJ1-1|TRBV7-9
CASSLRDRGEAFF
>TRBJ2-7|TRBV4-3
CASSQGARGVSYEQYF
>TRBJ2-2|TRBV9
CASSVTGNTGELFF
>TRBJ2-7|TRBV10-3
CAISYGQGYEQYF
>TRBJ1-2|TRBV5-8
CASSLGPGEPGQTWDYGYTF
>TRBJ2-3|TRBV7-8
CASSLVRGGRYTDTQYF
>TRBJ1-1|TRBV18
CASSPQGAAEAFF
>TRBJ2-5|TRBV19
CASSPGLAGAREQYF
>TRBJ1-6|TRBV2
CASSEQGRDNSPLHF
>TRBJ1-2|TRBV5-1
CASSLGFSTATNYGYTF
>TRBJ2-7|TRBV4-2
CASSQTAGTGYEQYF
>TRBJ2-5|TRBV5-6
CASSLVDSLRETQYF
>TRBJ1-6|TRBV9
CAGSVSGTGESPLHF
>TRBJ1-2|TRBV4-3
CASSQSLATTINYGYTF
>TRBJ1-5|TRBV19
CASSIEGHSTSRNQPQHF
>NA|TRBV4-1
CASSLNAGGLTYEQYF
>TRBJ2-1|TRBV14
CASSQVGQGSYNEQFF
>TRBJ2-2|TRBV7-3
CASSLGTSNTGELFF
>TRBJ2-7|TRBV6-5
CASSYSSGGVYEQYF
>TRBJ2-1|TRBV7-2
CASSLSRGAYNEQFF
>TRBJ2-3|TRBV6-6
CASSYNSKVTDTQYF
>TRBJ1-5|TRBV7-2
CASSFGTTNQPQHF
>TRBJ1-2|TRBV30
CAWSVGTAYGYTF